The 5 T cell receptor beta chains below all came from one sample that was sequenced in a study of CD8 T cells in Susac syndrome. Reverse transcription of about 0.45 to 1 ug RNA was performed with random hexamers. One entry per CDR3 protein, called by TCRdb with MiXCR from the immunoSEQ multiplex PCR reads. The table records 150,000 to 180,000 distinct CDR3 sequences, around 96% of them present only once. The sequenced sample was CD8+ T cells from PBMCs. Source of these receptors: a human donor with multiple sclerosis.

The DNA for the CDR3 is TGTGCCAGCAGTTCCCTTCAGGTCGCCGGGGAGCTGTTTTTT. Translated: CASSSLQVAGELFF. V usage is TRBV27 and J usage is TRBJ2-2; no definite D call. This CDR3 spans 14 amino acids. The germline V and J ends were trimmed by 4 bases and 6 bases, with 12 bases remaining between them. Germline CDR1 is MNHEY and CDR2 is SMNVEV (reference sequence).

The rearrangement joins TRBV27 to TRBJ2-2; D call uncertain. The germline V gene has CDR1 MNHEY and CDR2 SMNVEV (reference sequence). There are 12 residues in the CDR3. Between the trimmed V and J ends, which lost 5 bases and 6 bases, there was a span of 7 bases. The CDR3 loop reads CASSRYSGELFF. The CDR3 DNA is TGTGCCAGCAGTAGGTACTCCGGGGAGCTGTTTTTT.

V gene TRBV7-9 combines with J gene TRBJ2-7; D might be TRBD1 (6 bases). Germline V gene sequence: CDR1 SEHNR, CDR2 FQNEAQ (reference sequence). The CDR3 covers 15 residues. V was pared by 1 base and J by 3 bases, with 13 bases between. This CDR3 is CASSLEIQGNYEQYF. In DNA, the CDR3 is TGTGCCAGCAGCTTAGAGATTCAGGGGAACTACGAGCAGTACTTC.

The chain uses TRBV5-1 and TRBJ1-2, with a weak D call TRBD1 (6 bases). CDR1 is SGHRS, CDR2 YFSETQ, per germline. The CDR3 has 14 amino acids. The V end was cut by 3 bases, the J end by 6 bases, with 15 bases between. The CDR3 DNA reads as TGCGCCAGCAGCTCGAAGACAGGTTATGATGGCTACACCTTC. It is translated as CASSSKTGYDGYTF.

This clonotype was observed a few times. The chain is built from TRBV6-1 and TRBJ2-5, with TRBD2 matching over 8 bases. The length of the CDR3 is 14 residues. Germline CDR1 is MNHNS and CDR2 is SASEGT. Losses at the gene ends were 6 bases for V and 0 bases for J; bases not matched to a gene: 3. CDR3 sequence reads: CASRERGNQETQYF. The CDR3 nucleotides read TGTGCCAGCAGGGAGCGGGGGAACCAAGAGACCCAGTACTTC.